This TCR beta chain came from a study of brain T cells in children with intractable seizures. Profiled with immunoSEQ multiplex PCR; TCRdb holds only in-frame clones, not every one. The sample lists roughly 2,300 clones, about 80% occurring once. Of note for this clone: Its specificity is not known.

General study findings and limits: Absence of clones before surgery may stem from lower sequencing depth.

The V gene's germline CDR1 is SGDLS and CDR2 YYNGEE. This CDR3 has 15 amino acids. The V gene lost 4 bases and the J gene lost 7 bases, with 17 bases spanning the gap. Only cases whose brain tissue showed the highest T cell transcript signatures were sequenced. This receptor was obtained from a boy under two years old with hemimegalencephaly and intractable seizures. The chain recombines TRBV9 with TRBJ1-4, with TRBD1 as a possible D gene (6 bases). This specimen was resected brain tissue, taken at surgery. In DNA form, the CDR3 reads TGTGCCAGCAGCTTTGGCTGGGGGCTGGGTGAAAAACTGTTTTTT. Translating it yields CASSFGWGLGEKLFF.